Listed here are 21 T cell receptor beta chains from one sample, sequenced in a study of blood T cell repertoires in COVID-19. Measured with immunoSEQ multiplex PCR; TCRdb has only the in-frame clones, and not every one. The sample comprises fewer than 200,000 clones, around nine tenths of which are singletons, and about 0.54% rests with the top ten. Sequenced material: peripheral blood. The receptors here all came from a man aged 50 to 60 with acute or convalescent COVID-19.

The rearrangement links TRBV20-1 to TRBJ2-5; TRBD2 matches 9 bases. Trimming at V came to 3 bases and at J to 7 bases, leaving 9 bases not matched to a gene. The CDR3 sequence is 14 residues long. CDR1 and CDR2 from the germline V gene are DFQATT and SNEGSKA (reference sequence). The DNA of the CDR3 is TGCAGTGCTAGTTTAGCGGGAGTAGCATTGACCCAGTACTTC. As protein: CSASLAGVALTQYF.

The chain is built from TRBV19 and TRBJ1-2, with TRBD1 matching over 12 bases. Trimming cost V 3 bases and J 8 bases; bases outside gene matches: 13. The CDR3 totals 17 residues. Germline V gene sequence: CDR1 LNHDA, CDR2 SQIVND (reference sequence). For the CDR3, the DNA is TGTGCCAGTAGTATGTCGGGACAGGGGGCGATGGGAGAAGGCTACACCTTC. Protein: CASSMSGQGAMGEGYTF.

V is TRBV5-1 and J is TRBJ2-1; 12 bases line up with TRBD2. CDR3 length: 18 amino acids. The germline V gene has CDR1 SGHRS and CDR2 YFSETQ. V gave up 4 bases and J gave up 4 bases; unmatched junction bases: 12. CDR3 coding DNA: TGCGCCAGCAGCGCCCGACCTCCTAGCGGGGGGGAGTACAATGAGCAGTTCTTC. This encodes CASSARPPSGGEYNEQFF.

The chain joins TRBV2 to TRBJ1-1; tentatively, D is TRBD1 (5 bases). CDR3 length equals 13 residues. The V gene's germline CDR1 is SNHLY and CDR2 FYNNEI. Deletions cut 8 bases from V and 7 bases from J, with 17 bases between. CDR3 residues: CASAFLQQGEAFF. The DNA for the CDR3 is TGTGCCAGCGCGTTCCTTCAGCAGGGTGAAGCTTTCTTT. Based on the CDR3 plus reference TRBV2 and TRBJ1-1, the full variable domain is EPEVTQTPSHQVTQMGQEVILRCVPISNHLYFYWYRQILGQKVEFLVSFYNNEISEKSEIFDDQFSVERPDGSNFTLKIRSTKLEDSAMYFCASAFLQQGEAFFGQGTRLTVV.

This chain joins TRBV4-1 and TRBJ2-6; no clear D gene. Trimming took 0 bases from V and 1 from J, leaving 4 bases between them. This CDR3 is 15 amino acids long. In germline, CDR1 is MGHRA, CDR2 YSYEKL. The CDR3, as DNA: TGCGCCAGCAGCCAAGAACAGTCTGGGGCCAACGTCCTGACTTTC. This gives the protein CASSQEQSGANVLTF.

This clone was detected only a few times. Written as DNA, the CDR3 is TGCGCCAGCAGCCCCCGAGGGAGCGCGTCCGATGAGCAGTTCTTC. Encoded protein: CASSPRGSASDEQFF. The chain couples TRBV5-1 to TRBJ2-1; a weak D match, TRBD2 (5 bases). V lost 4 bases, J lost 8 bases, and 19 bases lay in between. CDR1 is SGHRS, CDR2 YFSETQ, per germline. This CDR3 has 15 amino acids.

The J gene is TRBJ2-6, the V gene TRBV2; D may be TRBD1 (5 bases). Germline values: CDR1 SNHLY, CDR2 FYNNEI. Between the trimmed V and J ends, which lost 7 bases and 4 bases, there was a span of 11 bases. The CDR3 loop spans 14 amino acids. Written as DNA, the CDR3 is TGTGCCAGCACAGGGTCTTTGGGGGCCAACGTCCTGACTTTC. This translates into CASTGSLGANVLTF. Full variable domain (rest looked up from reference TRBV2 and TRBJ2-6): EPEVTQTPSHQVTQMGQEVILRCVPISNHLYFYWYRQILGQKVEFLVSFYNNEISEKSEIFDDQFSVERPDGSNFTLKIRSTKLEDSAMYFCASTGSLGANVLTFGAGSRLTVL.

The chain links TRBV9 to TRBJ1-3, with TRBD1 as a possible D gene (6 bases). Per the germline V gene, CDR1 is SGDLS and CDR2 is YYNGEE. V gave up 4 bases and J gave up 3 bases, with 11 bases separating them. This CDR3 region has 14 residues. As DNA, the CDR3 is TGTGCCAGCAGCCCTCGGACAGTTGGAAACACCATATATTTT. It codes for CASSPRTVGNTIYF.

V gene TRBV27 combines with J gene TRBJ2-2; D call uncertain. V lost 8 bases and J 0 bases, leaving 10 bases between the germline ends. This CDR3 contains 14 residues. Germline V gives CDR1 MNHEY, CDR2 SMNVEV (reference sequence). The CDR3 protein is CASHNIANTGELFF. The CDR3 region has the DNA TGTGCCAGCCACAATATCGCGAACACCGGGGAGCTGTTTTTT.

V is TRBV14 and J is TRBJ2-2, with D maybe TRBD1 (5 bases). CDR3 size: 17 residues. Germline V CDR1 and CDR2: SGHDN, FVKESK. Between the trimmed V and J ends, which lost 0 bases and 0 bases, there was a span of 11 bases. CDR3: CASSQDLETANTGELFF. For the CDR3, the DNA is TGTGCCAGCAGCCAAGATTTGGAGACAGCGAACACCGGGGAGCTGTTTTTT.

The rearrangement joins TRBV7-2 to TRBJ2-2; 9 bases are a match to TRBD1. V was pared by 5 bases and J by 7 bases, with 8 bases of the junction left unmatched. This CDR3 spans 15 amino acids. Germline V CDR1 and CDR2: SGHTA, FQGNSA. The CDR3 spells CASSKMTGGGGELFF. The DNA for the CDR3 is TGTGCCAGCAGCAAGATGACAGGGGGAGGCGGGGAGCTGTTTTTT.

This clone occurred a few times. The J gene is TRBJ2-7, the V gene TRBV27, with 8 nucleotides matching TRBD1. Trimming at V came to 5 bases and at J to 3 bases, leaving 15 bases not matched to a gene. The CDR3 runs 17 residues. The V gene's germline CDR1 is MNHEY and CDR2 SMNVEV (reference sequence). CDR3 bases: TGTGCCAGCAGTCCCCAGGGGGCGCTGGGCGGGCGCTACGAGCAGTACGTC. Protein sequence: CASSPQGALGGRYEQYV.

This chain uses TRBV19 with TRBJ2-7; 7 nucleotides line up with TRBD1. J lost 4 bases, V lost 5 bases, and 14 bases had no gene match. Germline assignment: CDR1 LNHDA and CDR2 SQIVND (reference sequence). The CDR3 is 16 residues long. The CDR3 DNA reads TGTGCCAGTAGTGCGTCCCCCCCGGGACAGTTTTACGAGCAGTACTTC. Residues: CASSASPPGQFYEQYF.

This chain uses TRBV27 with TRBJ2-1, with TRBD2 matching 9 bases. V lost 0 bases to trimming and J lost 4 bases; unmatched junction nucleotides: 4. From germline, CDR1 is MNHEY and CDR2 SMNVEV (reference sequence). This CDR3 is 16 amino acids long. As DNA, the CDR3 is TGTGCCAGCAGTTTATCGCCTAGCGGGATGTACAATGAGCAGTTCTTC. Its protein is CASSLSPSGMYNEQFF.

The V and J genes are TRBV28 and TRBJ1-4; D may be TRBD1 (5 bases). V lost 3 bases and J 5 bases, leaving 7 bases between the germline ends. CDR3 length: 13 residues. Germline CDR1 MDHEN, CDR2 SYDVKM. The CDR3 protein is CASSLPGNEKLFF. CDR3 coding DNA: TGTGCCAGCAGTTTGCCAGGGAATGAAAAACTGTTTTTT.

This chain joins TRBV11-3 and TRBJ1-5; tentative D call: TRBD1 (5 bases). The ends were cut back, 8 bases at V and 1 base at J, with 15 bases in the middle. Germline lookup yields CDR1 SGHNT and CDR2 YENEEA. The CDR3 runs 15 residues. This CDR3 is CASWSREGSNQPQHF. CDR3 coding DNA: TGTGCCAGCTGGTCGAGGGAGGGGAGCAATCAGCCCCAGCATTTT.

J is TRBJ2-1 and V is TRBV7-8; 8 bases are shared with TRBD1. Trimming cost V 5 bases and J 5 bases; bases outside gene matches: 8. The CDR3 extends over 15 amino acids. Germline lookup yields CDR1 SGHVS and CDR2 FQNEAQ. The CDR3 nucleotides are TGTGCCAGCAGCCCAACAGGGGGGAACCACAATGAGCAGTTCTTC. Residues: CASSPTGGNHNEQFF.

The genes are TRBV7-9 and TRBJ1-5; no reliable D call. The CDR3 contains 14 residues. The germline CDR1 and CDR2 sequences are SEHNR and FQNEAQ (reference sequence). Trimming cost V 4 bases and J 2 bases, with 9 bases left between them. The CDR3 nucleotides are TGTGCCAGCAGCTCAGACGGGGGCAATCAGCCCCAGCATTTT. This codes for CASSSDGGNQPQHF.

J is TRBJ1-1 and V is TRBV11-2, with D hard to call. Germline V CDR1 and CDR2: SGHAT, FQNNGV. The CDR3 has 13 amino acids. Trimming left V 1 base short and J 2 bases short, with 5 bases between. CDR3 bases: TGTGCCAGCAGCTTAGCTGTTAACACTGAAGCTTTCTTT. Its protein product is CASSLAVNTEAFF.

CDR3 DNA: TGTGCCTGGAGTGTACCTGACAGGCTGAACACTGAAGCTTTCTTT. It codes for CAWSVPDRLNTEAFF. The chain couples TRBV30 to TRBJ1-1, with D possibly TRBD1 on 6 matching bases. The germline V gene has CDR1 GTSNPN and CDR2 SVGIG (reference sequence). V was shortened by 0 bases and J by 0 bases, with 11 bases between the two germline ends. The CDR3 spans 15 residues.

The rearrangement links TRBV9 to TRBJ2-7, with D perhaps matching TRBD2 (7 bases). The CDR3 totals 13 residues. Germline V gene lookup returns CDR1 SGDLS and CDR2 YYNGEE. V lost 6 bases and J lost 7, with 17 bases in between. The CDR3 spells CASNKGGVCEQYV. The CDR3 DNA is TGTGCCAGCAACAAAGGGGGGGTTTGTGAGCAGTACGTC.